This T cell receptor (beta chain) was captured by sequencing in a study of human T cells and chemical hapten exposure (dated by TCRdb to the early 2020s). Broadly, across the study: For sensitization, 2% DPC in acetone was applied to a 2 cm by 2 cm area of upper inner arm skin. Libraries were pooled for sequencing, and per-sample TCR yields varied mainly because of small differences in library volumes within the pool. The patient cohort, mostly female, included alopecia areata with under or over 50% scalp involvement, alopecia totalis and alopecia universalis. Throughout the roughly 24-week study period, patients were also given weekly therapeutic DPC doses on the scalp. Twenty-nine alopecia patients provided blood for TCR sequencing at one to four time points (pre-sensitization, 2, 6 and 24 weeks). In alopecia patients, the study followed how the peripheral blood TCR repertoire changed in vivo over primary and secondary sensitization to diphenylcyclopropenone (DPC), a hapten. Patch testing was performed on the upper back with Finn chambers containing 0.01% DPC, and the patch tests were scored after 6 days according to International Contact Dermatitis Research Group standards. Patient blood was sampled pre-sensitization (week 0) and at 2, 6 and about 24 weeks after DPC sensitization. Study-wide conclusions, independent of this receptor: Repeated subsampling changed both the strength of the expansion versus patch-test correlation and the threshold at which that correlation became significant. Significantly more large CDR3 similarity clusters were formed by expanded TCRs than by pre-sensitization or healthy control sets, consistent with antigen-driven responses. A positive correlation was found between the number of PT1 expanded TCRs and patch test score, with significance reached at thresholds 8, 16 and 32 but not 4. Alopecia, a presumed autoimmune disease, was present in all patients, so the immune response of the patients might differ from that of healthy individuals. DPC sensitization did not change the number of TCRs with a frequency above 1 in 1000, and there was no evidence of changes in global repertoire structure.

Counted from cysteine to phenylalanine, this CDR3 has 13 amino acids. The retained sequence is limited to the CDR3, 39 bases, with the frame set at the first base. CDR1 and CDR2 (MGHRA, YSYEKL) derive from the germline V gene. V is pruned by 9 bases and J by 4 bases, leaving 5 bases of the junction without a gene match. This clonotype occurred a few times. No cognate antigen has been identified for it. No qualities accompany the bases; no much larger clone lies one base away. The library was generated by RACE. TCRdb shows the sequencer as NextSeq 500. During library preparation, unique molecular identifiers were attached to individual cDNA molecules so that TCRs could be counted quantitatively and reproducibly. For every blood RNA sample, sequencing covered both the TCR alpha and TCR beta chains. Per the original workflow: The median number of TCRs per sample was approximately 96,000, ranging from 23,224 to 690,600. V, J and CDR3 annotation of the TCR reads was performed with the Decombinator software suite. For PS versus PT1 abundance plots, all samples were subsampled to the same number of TCRs (28,000). TCRs were defined as expanded if absent before sensitization and observed at least eight times at the 2-week time point. The public reads were quality trimmed at Q25 with fastp and then assembled into clones with MiXCR by TCRdb, keeping productive beta chains. Records with the same CDR3 protein are collapsed into one entry carrying the most frequent genes and DNA. What appears here as the V and J calls and clone size reflects TCRdb's work, not the paper's. For this sample there are over 300,000 distinct CDR3 sequences; 4.5% to 6% appear just once. The top ten clones comprise 2.5% to 3% of the sample.

The sample's time point, from its label and the paper: pre-sensitization, week 0. Taken with the paper, the label for treatment or condition translates to: therapeutic diphenylcyclopropenone sensitization with weekly scalp DPC. At every patch-test visit, the blood draw took place before the patch test was put on. To be eligible, patients had to be aged 18 to 70, diagnosed with alopecia and judged suitable for DPC therapy, while pregnant patients were excluded. Unfractionated whole blood was collected in Tempus Blood RNA tubes, and total RNA was extracted from that blood. The receptor was isolated from a woman aged 50 to 60 with alopecia areata. Some clones in this sample may be carry-over from other donors' samples. The sequences come from whole blood, collected in connection with sensitization to the hapten diphenylcyclopropenone (DPC). The chain links TRBV4-1 with TRBJ1-2, and TRBD1 aligns with 10 junction nucleotides. The sequenced DNA: TGCGCCAGTGCGGGACAGGGGATCTATGGCTACACCTTC. This encodes CASAGQGIYGYTF.